This T cell receptor (beta chain) was documented in a study of blood T cell repertoires in COVID-19. The overall study: Nucleic acid was either cDNA or gDNA, and it came from T cells, B-cell-depleted T cells, or PBMCs.

V gave up 2 bases and J gave up 4 bases, with 9 bases separating them. There are 13 residues in the CDR3. Per the germline V gene, CDR1 is SGHRS and CDR2 is YFSETQ. Produced via immunoSEQ multiplex PCR; TCRdb's table is partial and in-frame only. The sample holds 150,000 to 200,000 clones; 65% to 85% are singletons and the top ten take approximately 6%. The TCR was taken from a man aged 40-49 years who had recovered from COVID-19. V gene TRBV5-1 combines with J gene TRBJ1-2; no reliable D call. Sequenced sample: PBMCs or T cells enriched from blood (not recorded which). CDR3 DNA sequence: TGCGCCAGCAGCTTAACAGTGAGCTATGGCTACACCTTC. Encoded protein: CASSLTVSYGYTF.